These 15 T cell receptor beta chains were sequenced from one sample in a study of beta chain features in type 1 diabetes. These receptors lack a known antigen. Every isolated RNA sample was fully reverse transcribed, so sequencing captured expressed TCRB transcripts. Profiled with immunoSEQ multiplex PCR; TCRdb holds only in-frame clones, not every one. The sample shows some 160,000 clones, around 9% of them seen only once. General study points: All four CD4+ subsets of Type 1 diabetes patients contained TCRB CDR3s that were moderately but significantly shorter.

Sequencing used central memory CD4+ T cells from blood. These receptors were obtained from a woman in her twenties or thirties with type 1 diabetes.

This rearrangement joins TRBV7-3 to TRBJ2-3, with D perhaps TRBD1 (6 bases). The CDR3 spans 14 residues. Germline CDR1 is SGHTA and CDR2 is FQGTGA. The ends were cut back, 2 bases at V and 0 bases at J, with 6 bases in the middle. The CDR3 protein is CASSLQGSTDTQYF. The CDR3 coding sequence is TGTGCCAGCAGCTTACAGGGGAGCACAGATACGCAGTATTTT.

This clone was picked up a small number of times. The chain uses TRBV18 and TRBJ1-2, with 7 bases that match TRBD1. Germline V CDR1 and CDR2: KGHSH, LQKENI. The V gene end was trimmed by 1 base and the J gene end by 2 bases; junction bases not matched to a gene: 4. CDR3 length: 15 residues. The CDR3 nucleotides are TGTGCCAGCTCACCACTGGACAGGAGCAACTATGGCTACACCTTC. Translating it yields CASSPLDRSNYGYTF.

This clone was detected only a few times. This sequence joins TRBV5-6 and TRBJ2-1; D possibly corresponds to TRBD1 (5 bases). The V and J ends lost 4 bases and 3 bases respectively, with 17 bases between them. The CDR3 has 16 residues. Per the germline V gene, CDR1 is SGHDT and CDR2 is YYEEEE. CDR3 in amino acids: CASSPPRKGFYNEQFF. As DNA, the CDR3 is TGTGCCAGCAGCCCCCCCCGGAAGGGGTTCTACAATGAGCAGTTCTTC.

The chain employs TRBV7-2 and TRBJ2-7, with TRBD1 matching over 9 bases. From germline, CDR1 is SGHTA and CDR2 FQGNSA. V shed 6 bases, J shed 2 bases, and the junction held 11 bases outside the gene matches. The CDR3 extends over 16 amino acids. The CDR3 DNA sequence: TGTGCCAGCAGTCCGATCACCAGGACAGGGGCCTACGAGCAGTACTTC. This encodes CASSPITRTGAYEQYF.

The V and J genes are TRBV5-1 and TRBJ2-7; D possibly corresponds to TRBD1 (8 bases). Germline values: CDR1 SGHRS, CDR2 YFSETQ. This CDR3 region has 15 residues. The V end was cut by 2 bases, the J end by 2 bases, with 14 bases between. CDR3 nucleotides: TGCGCCAGCAGCTTACAACAGGGGGGGCCCTACGAGCAGTACTTC. It codes for CASSLQQGGPYEQYF. The variable domain in full, completed from reference TRBV5-1 and TRBJ2-7, reads KAGVTQTPRYLIKTRGQQVTLSCSPISGHRSVSWYQQTPGQGLQFLFEYFSETQRNKGNFPGRFSGRQFSNSRSEMNVSTLELGDSALYLCASSLQQGGPYEQYFGPGTRLTVT.

This clone was found a few times. The chain couples TRBV2 to TRBJ2-1, with D maybe TRBD1 (6 bases). Between the trimmed V and J ends, which lost 4 bases and 8 bases, there was a span of 15 bases. The CDR3 sequence is 14 residues long. The germline V gene has CDR1 SNHLY and CDR2 FYNNEI. The CDR3 is CASSGEEGVHEQFF. The CDR3 DNA follows: TGTGCCAGCAGTGGGGAAGAGGGGGTCCATGAGCAGTTCTTC.

This chain links TRBV5-1 with TRBJ2-1, with D possibly matching TRBD2 (6 bases). V gave up 0 bases and J gave up 3 bases, with 16 bases separating them. Germline lookup yields CDR1 SGHRS and CDR2 YFSETQ. The length of the CDR3 is 17 residues. The CDR3 spells CASSLERGRGGYNEQFF. The DNA of the CDR3 is TGCGCCAGCAGCTTGGAACGGGGGAGAGGAGGCTACAATGAGCAGTTCTTC.

The chain carries TRBV6-1 and TRBJ2-1, with 9 bases that match TRBD2. Per the germline V gene, CDR1 is MNHNS and CDR2 is SASEGT. This CDR3 is 14 amino acids long. J was trimmed by 8 bases and V by 9 bases; bases with no gene match: 11. The DNA of the CDR3 is TGTGCCAGTATCCGCACTAGCGGGTCGTATGAGCAGTTCTTC. Translated, it gives CASIRTSGSYEQFF.

The chain has TRBV28 and TRBJ1-1; D gene uncertain. The V gene lost 7 bases and the J gene lost 3 bases, with 9 bases spanning the gap. This CDR3 has 12 residues. The germline gives CDR1 MDHEN, CDR2 SYDVKM. For the CDR3, the DNA is TGTGCCAGCACTCTCGGGGACACTGAAGCTTTCTTT. Its translation is CASTLGDTEAFF. Supplemented by reference TRBV28 and TRBJ1-1, the full variable domain reads DVKVTQSSRYLVKRTGEKVFLECVQDMDHENMFWYRQDPGLGLRLIYFSYDVKMKEKGDIPEGYSVSREKKERFSLILESASTNQTSMYLCASTLGDTEAFFGQGTRLTVV.

The chain has TRBV7-3 and TRBJ2-1; the match to TRBD1 covers 10 bases. There are 14 residues in the CDR3. From germline, CDR1 is SGHTA and CDR2 FQGTGA. Trimming at V came to 3 bases and at J to 5 bases, leaving 1 base not matched to a gene. The CDR3 DNA reads TGTGCCAGCAGCTTGACAGGGGGCAACAATGAGCAGTTCTTC. Translated, it gives CASSLTGGNNEQFF.

This clone was detected only a few times. The gene calls are TRBV5-1 and TRBJ2-1, with TRBD2 identical over 8 bases. CDR1 SGHRS and CDR2 YFSETQ come from the germline V gene. CDR3 length: 14 amino acids. After removal of 4 bases from V and 6 bases from J, the junction contained 6 bases not matched to a gene. The CDR3 nucleotides read TGCGCCAGCAGCCTTATGACTAGCGTCAATGAGCAGTTCTTC. Translating gives CASSLMTSVNEQFF.

The sample holds many counts of this clone. The genes are TRBV11-1 and TRBJ2-1; 11 bases match TRBD2. V shed 5 bases and J 4 bases; nucleotides not matched to a gene: 7. This CDR3 has 16 residues. Germline V gene lookup returns CDR1 SGHAT and CDR2 FQDESV (reference sequence). As DNA, the CDR3 is TGTGCCAGCAGCGGAAGGGGACTAGCGGCATACAATGAGCAGTTCTTC. Residues: CASSGRGLAAYNEQFF.

This clone showed up just a few times. The chain's CDR3 is CAWNSGLAGGGNEQFF. The CDR3 DNA reads TGTGCCTGGAATTCGGGACTAGCGGGAGGAGGTAATGAGCAGTTCTTC. The genes are TRBV30 and TRBJ2-1; 15 positions match TRBD2. Trimming cost V 4 bases and J 7 bases; bases outside gene matches: 8. Looked up from germline, CDR1 is GTSNPN and CDR2 is SVGIG (reference sequence). This CDR3 spans 16 amino acids.

The chain combines TRBV18 with TRBJ2-7; the match to TRBD2 covers 9 bases. Germline values: CDR1 KGHSH, CDR2 LQKENI. CDR3 length: 16 residues. V shed 4 bases, J shed 1 base, and the junction held 8 bases outside the gene matches. CDR3 amino acids: CASSRSGRIASYEQYF. For the CDR3, the DNA is TGTGCCAGCTCACGTAGCGGGAGAATTGCGTCCTACGAGCAGTACTTC. The variable domain in full, with the rest retrieved from reference TRBV18 and TRBJ2-7, is NAGVMQNPRHLVRRRGQEARLRCSPMKGHSHVYWYRQLPEEGLKFMVYLQKENIIDESGMPKERFSAEFPKEGPSILRIQQVVRGDSAAYFCASSRSGRIASYEQYFGPGTRLTVT.

The chain couples TRBV28 to TRBJ2-7, with 9 bases aligning to TRBD2. Trimming at V came to 2 bases and at J to 2 bases, leaving 7 bases not matched to a gene. CDR3 length equals 16 residues. The germline V gene has CDR1 MDHEN and CDR2 SYDVKM. CDR3 nucleotide sequence: TGTGCCAGCAGTTTAGGACCGGGACTAGCCACCTACGAGCAGTACTTC. The encoded protein is CASSLGPGLATYEQYF.